Listed here are 5 T cell receptor beta chains from one sample, sequenced in a study of T cell repertoires in cytomegalovirus infection. TCRdb reprocessed the reads via MiXCR and lists one record per CDR3 protein. Of about a million distinct CDR3 sequences listed, around 32% are singletons. These receptors lack a known antigen. Sequences were derived from cultured CD8+ T cells from PBMCs, sampled from culture after CMV antigen stimulation. Every receptor here comes from a human donor in good health (CMV status not recorded). Some clones in this sample may be carry-over from other donors' samples.

This chain joins TRBV7-6 and TRBJ2-1, with D unresolved. CDR1 SGHVS and CDR2 FNYEAQ come from the germline V gene. CDR3 length: 14 residues. V lost 4 bases to trimming and J lost 6 bases, with 13 bases between them. CDR3: CASSSASSFNEQFF. The CDR3 DNA sequence: TGTGCCAGCAGCTCAGCAAGCAGCTTCAATGAGCAGTTCTTC.

This clonotype was counted between two and nine times. This chain links TRBV28 with TRBJ1-5, with D possibly TRBD1 on 6 matching bases. Deletions cut 1 base from V and 4 bases from J, with 8 bases between. CDR1 is MDHEN and CDR2 is SYDVKM in the germline V gene. The CDR3 runs to 14 residues. The CDR3 loop reads CASSLLQGNQPQHF. The CDR3 region has the DNA TGTGCCAGCAGTTTATTACAGGGTAATCAGCCCCAGCATTTT.

This clonotype was counted a few times. The chain joins TRBV12-3 or TRBV12-4 to TRBJ2-5; TRBD2 agrees at 7 bases. This CDR3 has 15 residues. Unmatched junction bases numbered 9, after V lost 7 bases and J lost 1 base. The CDR3 nucleotides are TGTGCCAGCACCTCTCGCGAGCGGGGCCAAGAGACCCAGTACTTC. It specifies CASTSRERGQETQYF.

This clonotype was seen a handful of times. The rearrangement uses TRBV7-6 and TRBJ2-7, with D perhaps matching TRBD1 (6 bases). The CDR3 runs 15 residues. From germline, CDR1 is SGHVS and CDR2 FNYEAQ. V lost 5 bases and J lost 0, with 14 bases in between. The CDR3 protein is CASSPGQSSSYEQYF. CDR3 DNA: TGTGCCAGCAGCCCCGGACAGTCTAGCTCCTACGAGCAGTACTTC.

As concerns this clonotype: The junction and the germline gene differ at one end; a read error may be behind it. The genes are TRBV12-5 and TRBJ2-2, with 11 bases fitting TRBD2. The CDR3 covers 18 residues. Per germline, CDR1 LGHNT and CDR2 FRNRAP. The CDR3 region has the DNA TGTACTAGTGGTTTGGTACTAGCGGGGGAGAAATACACCGGGGAGCTGTTTTTT. It translates to CTSGLVLAGEKYTGELFF.